This T cell receptor beta chain emerged from a study of T cell repertoires in cytomegalovirus infection. MiXCR, run by TCRdb on the reads, gives a single entry per CDR3 protein. The profile shows approximately 910,000 distinct CDR3 sequences, roughly 31% of them singletons. Germline values: CDR1 MGHRA, CDR2 YSYEKL. CDR3 length equals 16 residues. V was pared by 7 bases and J by 3 bases, with 19 bases between. This clonotype was seen a few times. Its target is unknown. This receptor was taken from a human donor in good health (CMV status not recorded). Some clones in this sample may be carry-over from other donors' samples. The sequencing used cultured CD8+ T cells from PBMCs, collected from culture after CMV antigen stimulation. J is TRBJ2-1 and V is TRBV4-1; TRBD2 is a possible D gene (7 bases). The CDR3 here is CASKKTGGDLYNEQFF. CDR3 nucleotides: TGCGCCAGCAAAAAAACGGGGGGCGACCTCTACAATGAGCAGTTCTTC.